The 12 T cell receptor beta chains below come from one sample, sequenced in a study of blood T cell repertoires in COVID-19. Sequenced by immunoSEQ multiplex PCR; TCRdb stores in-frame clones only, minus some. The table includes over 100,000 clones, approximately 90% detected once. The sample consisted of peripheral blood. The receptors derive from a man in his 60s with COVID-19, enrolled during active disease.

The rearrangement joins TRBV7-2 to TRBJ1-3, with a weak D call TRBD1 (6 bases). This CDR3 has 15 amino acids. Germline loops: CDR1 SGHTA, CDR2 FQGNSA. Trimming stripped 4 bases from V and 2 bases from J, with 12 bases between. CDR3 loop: CASSSDTGTGNTIYF. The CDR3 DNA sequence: TGTGCCAGCAGCTCAGATACAGGGACTGGAAACACCATATATTTT.

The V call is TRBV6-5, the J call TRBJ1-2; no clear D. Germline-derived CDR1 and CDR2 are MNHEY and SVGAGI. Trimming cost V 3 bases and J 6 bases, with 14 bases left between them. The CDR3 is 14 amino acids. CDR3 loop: CASSYHPESNGYTF. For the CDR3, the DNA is TGTGCCAGCAGTTATCATCCCGAGAGTAATGGCTACACCTTC.

CDR3 in DNA: TGTGCCATCTCATCCGGGGTGGAGGGCATTCAGTACTTC. Its translation: CAISSGVEGIQYF. This chain joins TRBV28 and TRBJ2-4, with a weak D call TRBD2 (6 bases). This CDR3 comprises 13 residues. Trimming took off 10 bases at V and 9 bases at J, with 19 bases between the two ends. Germline V gene data show CDR1 as MDHEN and CDR2 as SYDVKM.

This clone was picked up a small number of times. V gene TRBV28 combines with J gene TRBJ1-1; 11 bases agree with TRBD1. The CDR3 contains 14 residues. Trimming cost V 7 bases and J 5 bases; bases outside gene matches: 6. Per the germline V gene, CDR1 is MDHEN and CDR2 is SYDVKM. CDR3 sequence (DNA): TGTGCCAGCACATGGGGGACAGGGGGAACTGAAGCTTTCTTT. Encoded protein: CASTWGTGGTEAFF.

The CDR3 region is CSVQGAGEGYTF. DNA of the CDR3: TGCAGCGTCCAGGGGGCGGGGGAAGGCTACACCTTC. V and J are TRBV29-1 and TRBJ1-2; 8 bases align to TRBD1. CDR3 length: 12 residues. From germline, CDR1 is SQVTM and CDR2 ANQGSEA. V trimming: 6 bases; J trimming: 8 bases; junction bases outside the gene matches: 8.

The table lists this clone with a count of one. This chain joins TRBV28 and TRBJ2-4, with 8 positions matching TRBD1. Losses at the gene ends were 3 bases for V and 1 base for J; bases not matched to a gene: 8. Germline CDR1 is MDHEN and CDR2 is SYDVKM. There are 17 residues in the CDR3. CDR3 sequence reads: CASSLGTGPGAKNIQYF. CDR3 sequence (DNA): TGTGCCAGCAGTTTGGGGACAGGACCCGGGGCCAAAAACATTCAGTACTTC. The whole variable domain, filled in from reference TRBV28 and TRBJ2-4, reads DVKVTQSSRYLVKRTGEKVFLECVQDMDHENMFWYRQDPGLGLRLIYFSYDVKMKEKGDIPEGYSVSREKKERFSLILESASTNQTSMYLCASSLGTGPGAKNIQYFGAGTRLSVL.

CDR3 DNA sequence: TGTGCCAGCAGTGAACAGGGAGATACGCAGTATTTT. Translated, it gives CASSEQGDTQYF. The chain links TRBV2 to TRBJ2-3; tentative D call: TRBD1 (5 bases). V lost 2 bases and J lost 5, with 5 bases in between. Germline assignment: CDR1 SNHLY and CDR2 FYNNEI. The CDR3 covers 12 residues.

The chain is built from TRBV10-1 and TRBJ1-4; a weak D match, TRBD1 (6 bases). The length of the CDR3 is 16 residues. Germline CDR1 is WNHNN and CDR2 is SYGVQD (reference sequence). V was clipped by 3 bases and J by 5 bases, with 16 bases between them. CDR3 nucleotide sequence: TGCGCCAGCAGTGACTCGACAGGACGGCCCAATGAAAAACTGTTTTTT. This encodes CASSDSTGRPNEKLFF.

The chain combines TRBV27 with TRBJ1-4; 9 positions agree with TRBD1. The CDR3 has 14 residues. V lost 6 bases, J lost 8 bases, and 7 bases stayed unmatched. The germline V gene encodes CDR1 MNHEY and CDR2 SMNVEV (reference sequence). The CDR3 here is CASSPGQGYEKLFF. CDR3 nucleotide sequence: TGTGCCAGCAGCCCGGGACAGGGATACGAAAAACTGTTTTTT.

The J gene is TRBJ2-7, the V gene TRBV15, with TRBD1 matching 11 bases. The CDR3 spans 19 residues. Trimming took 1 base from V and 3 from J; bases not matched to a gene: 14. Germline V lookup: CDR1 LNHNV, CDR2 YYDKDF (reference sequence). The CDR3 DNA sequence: TGTGCCACCAGCAGAGGACCCCAGGACAGGGGGCCCCCCGGCTACGAGCAGTACTTC. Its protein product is CATSRGPQDRGPPGYEQYF.

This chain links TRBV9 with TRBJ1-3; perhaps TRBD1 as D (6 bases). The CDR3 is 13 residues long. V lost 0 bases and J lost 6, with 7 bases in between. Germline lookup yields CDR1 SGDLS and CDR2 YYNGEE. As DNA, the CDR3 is TGTGCCAGCAGCGTAGGGACAGCAAACACCATATATTTT. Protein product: CASSVGTANTIYF.

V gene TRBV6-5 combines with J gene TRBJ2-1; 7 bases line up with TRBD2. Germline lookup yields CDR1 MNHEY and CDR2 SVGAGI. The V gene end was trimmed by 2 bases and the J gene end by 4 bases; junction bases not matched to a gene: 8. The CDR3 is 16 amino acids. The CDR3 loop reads CASSYSQAGRYNEQFF. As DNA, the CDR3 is TGTGCCAGCAGTTACAGTCAAGCGGGGAGGTACAATGAGCAGTTCTTC.